This paragraph reports one TCR beta chain. The CDR3 spans 17 residues. The data stem from a study of blood T cell repertoires in COVID-19. Study information: PBMCs, B-cell-depleted T cells, or T cells were the source of the cDNA or gDNA that made up the material.

In the original processing: Researchers report that nucleated cell counts were estimated from reference gene primer amplification. The assay was immunoSEQ multiplex PCR, and TCRdb's table has in-frame clones only and misses some. V and J calls and clone size follow that table, whereas D and trimming were derived from the DNA. There are about 54,000 clones in the sample; more than 85% occur only once, and 3.5% to 5% lies in the top ten. Sequencing was carried out using peripheral blood. This receptor was identified in a man aged 45-60 years with acute or convalescent COVID-19. The chain carries TRBV21-1 and TRBJ2-1; TRBD2, the D gene given by the table, was not confirmed from the DNA. TRBV21-1 is assigned pseudogene status. This chain's CDR3 is CASSRRGRVAGTNEQFF. The DNA of the CDR3 is TGTGCCAGCAGCAGAAGAGGGCGGGTAGCGGGAACGAATGAGCAGTTCTTC.